The subject of this entry is one TCR beta chain. Assay used: immunoSEQ multiplex PCR; TCRdb lists only in-frame clones, some missing. The data contain about 75,000 clones, 70% to 90% of them singletons. If patients had autoimmune disease history or systemic immunosuppression, they were excluded. This sample stems from a study of OX40 agonist ivuxolimab in advanced cancers. On the study more broadly: Every patient in dose escalation had hepatocellular carcinoma, melanoma, renal cell or head and neck cancer.

The CDR3 is made up of 17 amino acids. Germline V gene lookup returns CDR1 SGHRS and CDR2 YFSETQ. The V gene end was trimmed by 2 bases and the J gene end by 3 bases; junction bases not matched to a gene: 9. The chain recombines TRBV5-1 with TRBJ2-3; 10 bases match TRBD1. The TCR originated in an adult with an advanced solid tumor such as melanoma, head and neck, liver or kidney cancer. The material was CD4+ or CD8+ T cells sorted from blood, obtained in a trial of the OX40 agonist ivuxolimab. The CDR3 nucleotides are TGCGCCAGCAGCTTTGCCCTGGGACAGGGGAGAACAGATACGCAGTATTTT. Its protein product is CASSFALGQGRTDTQYF.